The rows below give T cell receptor beta chains drawn from one sample of a study of OX40 agonist ivuxolimab in advanced cancers. The assay was immunoSEQ multiplex PCR, and TCRdb's table has in-frame clones only and misses some. Counted here are around 72,000 clones, 70% to 90% occurring once; the ten biggest clones make up about a sixth. The sample here was CD4+ or CD8+ T cells sorted from blood, taken in a trial of the OX40 agonist ivuxolimab. These receptors came from an adult with an advanced solid tumor such as melanoma, head and neck, liver or kidney cancer. CDR3s include the opening cysteine and the closing phenylalanine or tryptophan. The D gene is left open where the match is weak. Clone size is given for some rows only: seen once, a few or many times, or a class if the clone is expanded.

TRBV6-5	TRBJ2-1	.	TRBD2	CASSRSGRAYNEQFF	TGTGCCAGCAGCCGAAGCGGGAGGGCCTACAATGAGCAGTTCTTC
TRBV5-4	TRBJ2-1	.	TRBD2	CASSPSGGRGTNEQFF	TGTGCCAGCAGCCCCTCGGGAGGGAGAGGGACAAATGAGCAGTTCTTC
TRBV11-2	TRBJ1-2	.	.	CASSLPLSYGYTF	TGTGCCAGCAGCTTACCCCTCTCCTATGGCTACACCTTC
TRBV2	TRBJ1-5	few	.	CASSERARPDQPQHF	TGTGCCAGCAGTGAGCGGGCCAGGCCTGATCAGCCCCAGCATTTT
TRBV5-4	TRBJ2-7	.	.	CASSQGGGVLEQYF	TGTGCCAGCAGCCAAGGCGGAGGAGTTCTCGAGCAGTACTTC
TRBV6-5	TRBJ1-3	.	.	CASSPLGPSGNTIYF	TGTGCCAGCAGTCCGCTCGGGCCCTCTGGAAACACCATATATTTT
TRBV18	TRBJ2-1	.	TRBD2	CASSREIAGGPVETNEQFF	TGTGCCAGCTCACGGGAAATAGCGGGAGGGCCTGTAGAAACCAATGAGCAGTTCTTC
TRBV4-1	TRBJ2-1	once	TRBD1	CASSQDWGTGGSEQFF	TGCGCCAGCAGCCAAGATTGGGGGACAGGGGGGAGTGAGCAGTTCTTC
TRBV2	TRBJ2-5	.	.	CASSPMGLQETQYF	TGTGCCAGCAGTCCAATGGGACTCCAAGAGACCCAGTACTTC
TRBV10-3	TRBJ1-4	.	.	CAISAGRDGEKLFF	TGTGCCATCAGTGCGGGAAGGGACGGGGAAAAACTGTTTTTT
TRBV7-2	TRBJ2-5	few	TRBD2	CASSWTSGSQETQYF	TGTGCCAGCAGCTGGACTAGCGGGAGCCAAGAGACCCAGTACTTC
TRBV27	TRBJ2-3	.	.	CASSRRVGRTDTQYF	TGTGCCAGCTCTCGCAGGGTTGGTCGCACAGATACGCAGTATTTT
TRBV7-9	TRBJ1-5	.	.	CASSQDGGGNQPQHF	TGTGCCAGCAGCCAAGACGGGGGGGGCAATCAGCCCCAGCATTTT
TRBV2	TRBJ2-3	.	TRBD1	CASSDRTGGRRDTQYF	TGTGCCAGCAGTGACCGTACAGGGGGTCGGAGAGATACGCAGTATTTT
TRBV19	TRBJ2-1	.	TRBD2	CASSTRLAGSYNEQFF	TGTGCCAGTAGTACCCGACTAGCGGGCTCCTACAATGAGCAGTTCTTC
TRBV7-7	TRBJ2-7	.	.	CASSPGPGNYEQYF	TGTGCTAGCAGCCCGGGACCTGGAAATTACGAGCAGTACTTC